Presented here are 11 T cell receptor beta chains from one specimen sequenced in a study of blood T cell repertoires in COVID-19 (dated by TCRdb to 2018 to 2020). Library preparation employed the immunoSEQ multiplex PCR assay. TCRdb stores this immuneACCESS table with in-frame sequences only. Part of the clones is absent; in the studies checked, under half of the shortfall reflects unresolved V genes, and no reason is known for the rest. Counted in this sample were approximately 50,000 clones; around 92% of them appeared once. The top ten clonotypes cover roughly 6% of the sample. Source material: peripheral blood. All receptors come from a man aged 45-65 years with active COVID-19.

This clone was recorded a few times. V and J are TRBV27 and TRBJ2-1, with TRBD2 matching over 7 bases. V shed 6 bases, J shed 13 bases, and the junction held 21 bases outside the gene matches. The CDR3 covers 16 residues. Germline V gives CDR1 MNHEY, CDR2 SMNVEV (reference sequence). The CDR3 loop is CASSPWAGRLRERQFF. The CDR3 region has the DNA TGTGCCAGCAGCCCATGGGCGGGACGGTTGCGGGAGCGTCAGTTCTTC.

V gene TRBV5-1 combines with J gene TRBJ1-4, with TRBD1 identical over 9 bases. The ends lost 4 bases at V and 7 bases at J; junction bases unmatched: 8. The V gene's germline CDR1 is SGHRS and CDR2 YFSETQ. The CDR3 has 15 residues. The CDR3 bases are TGCGCCAGCAGCCGCAGGACAGGGGTCGGTGAAAAACTGTTTTTT. This codes for CASSRRTGVGEKLFF.

This rearrangement joins TRBV7-2 to TRBJ2-6, with D maybe TRBD2 (6 bases). Trimming cost V 1 base and J 4 bases, with 11 bases left between them. Germline-derived CDR1 and CDR2 are SGHTA and FQGNSA. The CDR3 runs to 16 residues. CDR3 sequence reads: CASSLGWGVGANVLTF. For the CDR3, the DNA is TGTGCCAGCAGCTTAGGTTGGGGGGTCGGGGCCAACGTCCTGACTTTC. The complete variable domain, with remaining parts taken from reference TRBV7-2 and TRBJ2-6, reads GAGVSQSPSNKVTEKGKDVELRCDPISGHTALYWYRQSLGQGLEFLIYFQGNSAPDKSGLPSDRFSAERTGGSVSTLTIQRTQQEDSAVYLCASSLGWGVGANVLTFGAGSRLTVL.

The V gene is TRBV30, the J gene TRBJ2-3; TRBD1 agrees at 7 bases. CDR1 and CDR2 from the germline V gene are GTSNPN and SVGIG (reference sequence). The CDR3 length is 16 residues. The trim removed 4 bases at V and 2 bases at J, leaving 12 bases unmatched. The CDR3 coding sequence is TGTGCCTGGACCCCCGGGACAGCATTATTCACAGATACGCAGTATTTT. This encodes CAWTPGTALFTDTQYF.

The chain employs TRBV28 and TRBJ2-7; 7 nucleotides align to TRBD1. The J segment lost 3 bases and the V segment lost 5 bases, leaving 13 bases of the junction unmatched. The CDR3 is 16 residues long. Germline CDR1 and CDR2: MDHEN and SYDVKM. CDR3 residues: CASSATTGAFYYEQYF. The CDR3 bases are TGTGCCAGCAGTGCTACTACAGGGGCCTTCTACTACGAGCAGTACTTC.

The chain combines TRBV19 with TRBJ1-1, with D possibly matching TRBD1 (5 bases). The germline V and J ends were trimmed by 8 bases and 0 bases, with 16 bases remaining between them. The CDR3 is 15 residues long. Germline V gene data show CDR1 as LNHDA and CDR2 as SQIVND (reference sequence). In DNA form, the CDR3 reads TGTGCCAGTGGGATGGATGGGGCTATGAACACTGAAGCTTTCTTT. Amino acids: CASGMDGAMNTEAFF.

The CDR3 sequence is CASSQVVSGATDTQYF. As DNA, the CDR3 is TGTGCCAGCAGCCAAGTGGTTAGCGGGGCCACAGATACGCAGTATTTT. The V call is TRBV4-2, the J call TRBJ2-3; 8 nucleotides align to TRBD2. In germline, CDR1 is LGHNA, CDR2 YNFKEQ. V lost 1 base, J lost 2 bases, and 5 bases stayed unmatched. The CDR3 runs 16 residues.

The V call is TRBV5-6, the J call TRBJ2-1; D is possibly TRBD2 (5 bases). Germline V lookup: CDR1 SGHDT, CDR2 YYEEEE. Trimming stripped 0 bases from V and 9 bases from J, with 10 bases between. The CDR3 consists of 13 residues. The chain's CDR3 is CASSLGTSGEQFF. The CDR3 coding sequence is TGTGCCAGCAGCTTGGGGACTTCTGGTGAGCAGTTCTTC.

The J gene is TRBJ2-7, the V gene TRBV11-2; 9 nucleotides align to TRBD1. The CDR3 totals 15 residues. Per the germline V gene, CDR1 is SGHAT and CDR2 is FQNNGV. After removal of 3 bases from V and 4 bases from J, the junction contained 7 bases not matched to a gene. DNA of the CDR3: TGTGCCAGCAGCTTCCCGGGACAGGGCATTTACGAGCAGTACTTC. Translating gives CASSFPGQGIYEQYF.

The chain carries TRBV27 and TRBJ2-7; 8 bases align to TRBD2. CDR1 is MNHEY and CDR2 is SMNVEV in the germline V gene (reference sequence). After removal of 6 bases from V and 2 bases from J, the junction contained 9 bases not matched to a gene. CDR3 size: 15 residues. The CDR3: CASRGWGLGAYEQYF. CDR3 in DNA: TGTGCCAGCAGAGGATGGGGACTAGGTGCCTACGAGCAGTACTTC.

The chain is built from TRBV5-1 and TRBJ2-5; 10 bases are shared with TRBD2. Germline loops: CDR1 SGHRS, CDR2 YFSETQ. The CDR3 contains 16 residues. Germline trimming cut 3 bases from V and 5 bases from J; bases unmatched to any gene: 10. The CDR3 loop reads CASSSGGLALGETQYF. The CDR3 DNA reads as TGCGCCAGCAGCTCGGGGGGACTAGCGCTCGGGGAGACCCAGTACTTC. The full variable domain, rest sourced from reference TRBV5-1 and TRBJ2-5, is KAGVTQTPRYLIKTRGQQVTLSCSPISGHRSVSWYQQTPGQGLQFLFEYFSETQRNKGNFPGRFSGRQFSNSRSEMNVSTLELGDSALYLCASSSGGLALGETQYFGPGTRLLVL.